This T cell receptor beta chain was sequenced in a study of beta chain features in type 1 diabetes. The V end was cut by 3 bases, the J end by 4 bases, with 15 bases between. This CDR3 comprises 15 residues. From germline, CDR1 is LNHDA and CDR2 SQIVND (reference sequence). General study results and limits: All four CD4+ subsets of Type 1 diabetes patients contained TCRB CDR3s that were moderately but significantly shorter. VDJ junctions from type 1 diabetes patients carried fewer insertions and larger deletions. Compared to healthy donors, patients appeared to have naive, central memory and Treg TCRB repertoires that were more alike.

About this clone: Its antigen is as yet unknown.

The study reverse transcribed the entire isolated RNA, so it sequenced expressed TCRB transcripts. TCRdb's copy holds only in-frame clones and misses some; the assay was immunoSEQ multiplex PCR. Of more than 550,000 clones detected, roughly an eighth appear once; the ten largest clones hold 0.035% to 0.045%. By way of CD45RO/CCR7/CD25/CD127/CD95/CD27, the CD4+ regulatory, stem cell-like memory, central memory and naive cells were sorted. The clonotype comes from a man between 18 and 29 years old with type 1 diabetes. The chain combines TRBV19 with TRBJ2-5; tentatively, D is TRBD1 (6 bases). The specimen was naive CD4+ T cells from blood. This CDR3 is CASSIMGHLGETQYF. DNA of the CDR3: TGTGCCAGTAGTATCATGGGACACCTCGGAGAGACCCAGTACTTC.